The clone carrying this TCR beta chain was detected once. The data originate from a study of blood T cell repertoires in COVID-19. Study details: Samples taken during acute and convalescent COVID-19 were collected in the United States, Italy and Spain. The analysed material was cDNA or gDNA that came from T cells, B-cell-depleted T cells, or PBMCs.

As originally analysed: Amplification of reference gene primers was used by the study to estimate nucleated cell counts. The data were produced by immunoSEQ multiplex PCR, yet TCRdb's version contains in-frame clones alone and is incomplete. V, J and clone size were drawn from that table, and D and trimming were deduced from the DNA. The sample yields hundreds of thousands of clones, 87% seen once. After removal of 5 bases from V and 6 bases from J, the junction contained 11 bases not matched to a gene. Germline V gives CDR1 SGHVS, CDR2 FNYEAQ. CDR3 length equals 15 residues. The TCR was taken from a man younger than 30 with active or convalescent COVID-19. The chain couples TRBV7-6 to TRBJ2-3; 7 bases match TRBD1. Specimen: peripheral blood. The chain's CDR3 is CASSPRQGRADTQYF. The CDR3, as DNA: TGTGCCAGCAGCCCCAGACAGGGTCGCGCGGATACGCAGTATTTT.